This T cell receptor (beta chain) was sequenced during a study of CD8 T cells in Susac syndrome. Germline lookup yields CDR1 DFQATT and CDR2 SNEGSKA (reference sequence). The CDR3 runs to 16 residues. Trimming left V 1 base short and J 7 bases short, with 20 bases between. Sequencing of TCR beta was undertaken in CD8+ and CD4+ T cells derived from blood. The individuals used as controls were healthy donors who had been matched for both age and sex. FACS enriched CD8+ TEMRA cells, while bulk CD8+ and CD4+ were negatively isolated. Reverse transcription of roughly 0.45 to 1 ug RNA was performed with random hexamers. Multiplex immunoSEQ PCR targeted 54 Vbeta and 13 Jbeta TCR beta segments. TCRdb independently ran MiXCR on the immunoSEQ multiplex PCR reads; one entry per CDR3 protein. The sample contains roughly 200,000 distinct CDR3 sequences, roughly 94% of which appear only once.

The chain uses TRBV20-1 and TRBJ1-5; a possible D gene is TRBD1 (6 bases). The sequence was obtained from a human donor in good health. Sequencing used CD4+ T cells from PBMCs. The CDR3 nucleotides read TGCAGTGCTAGAGGCCCCGAGGGGGGACAAAAGCAGCCCCAGCATTTT. Encoded protein: CSARGPEGGQKQPQHF.